This T cell receptor (beta chain) was retrieved from a study of CD8 T cells in ankylosing spondylitis. Molecular-barcoded quantitative 5'-RACE produced these TCR beta libraries. MiXCR was run by TCRdb on the 5' RACE reads, yielding one entry per CDR3 protein. The sample includes just under 350,000 distinct CDR3 sequences, roughly 14% seen only once; the top ten take less than 1.1%. Broader study findings: Peripheral blood held disease-linked clones only at relatively low frequency, and these were CD8+. Roughly 8 highly homologous variants formed a TCR beta motif that appeared characteristic of ankylosing spondylitis blood.

This clonotype was seen more than once but under ten times. Its antigen is not identified. CDR3 length: 13 amino acids. V was pared by 6 bases and J by 2 bases, with 13 bases between. The germline CDR1 and CDR2 sequences are DFQATT and SNEGSKA (reference sequence). The sequencing sample was made of blood, either unsorted or a sorted T cell fraction (not recorded which). The V call is TRBV20-1, the J call TRBJ2-5; D is possibly TRBD2 (5 bases). This clonotype was obtained from a male donor with ankylosing spondylitis or in good health (not recorded which). The CDR3, as DNA: TGCAGTGCCCCGTCGCGGGTTCAAGAGACCCAGTACTTC. This codes for CSAPSRVQETQYF.